In this sample, the clone carrying this TCR beta chain turned up many times. TCRdb reprocessed the 5' RACE reads with MiXCR, giving one entry per CDR3 protein. Of tens of thousands of distinct CDR3 sequences in the sample, just over 2.5% were seen once. This sample was included in a study of neurological immune-mediated disorders. The CDR3 loop spans 12 amino acids. V dropped 1 base and J dropped 7 bases, with 8 bases sitting between them. The sequencing sample was made of PBMCs. The clonotype originates from a woman aged 30 to 39 with multiple sclerosis. This chain uses TRBV12-3 or TRBV12-4 with TRBJ2-7; D remains ambiguous. The CDR3 bases are TGTGCCAGCAGTTTAGATATGCGGGAGCAGTACTTC. Translation gives CASSLDMREQYF.